One sample yielded the 22 T cell receptor beta chains listed below, sequenced in a study of cytomegalovirus exposure and HLA in healthy donors. Both 60 Vbeta primers and 13 Jbeta primers went into the PCR. Assay: immunoSEQ multiplex PCR; the TCRdb copy retains only in-frame clones and omits some. The repertoire holds some 270,000 clones, with about 93% as singletons. What was sequenced was PBMCs. Receptors originate from a girl under 10 years old in good health and CMV-seronegative.

The rearrangement links TRBV19 to TRBJ1-1; possible D gene TRBD1, 6 bases. The CDR3 covers 16 residues. V lost 1 base to trimming and J lost 4 bases, with 16 bases between them. Germline V lookup: CDR1 LNHDA, CDR2 SQIVND (reference sequence). The CDR3 sequence is CASSIGRGKGGTEAFF. CDR3 nucleotide sequence: TGTGCCAGTAGTATAGGAAGGGGGAAGGGTGGCACTGAAGCTTTCTTT.

This sequence joins TRBV11-1 and TRBJ2-1; D uncertain. Germline V gives CDR1 SGHAT, CDR2 FQDESV (reference sequence). The CDR3 sequence is 15 residues long. Trimming shortened V by 3 bases and J by 0 bases, and 9 bases separated the two germline ends. The DNA of the CDR3 is TGTGCCAGCAGCTTGTCGGGTGACTCCTACAATGAGCAGTTCTTC. It is translated as CASSLSGDSYNEQFF.

The chain employs TRBV18 and TRBJ1-6; D perhaps matches TRBD1 (5 bases). This CDR3 region has 15 residues. V shed 2 bases and J shed 7 bases, with 12 bases lying between them. Germline V gives CDR1 KGHSH, CDR2 LQKENI. The CDR3: CASSPIKGENSPLHF. The CDR3 nucleotides read TGTGCCAGCTCACCAATTAAAGGGGAAAATTCACCCCTCCACTTT.

This chain links TRBV5-4 with TRBJ2-7; 14 positions agree with TRBD2. The CDR3 covers 16 residues. Trimming cost V 4 bases and J 0 bases; bases outside gene matches: 3. Looked up from germline, CDR1 is SGHNT and CDR2 is YYREEE (reference sequence). The CDR3 protein is CASSPGTSGSSYEQYF. The CDR3, as DNA: TGTGCCAGCAGCCCTGGGACTAGCGGGAGCTCCTACGAGCAGTACTTC.

V is TRBV11-2 and J is TRBJ2-5; tentatively, D is TRBD2 (6 bases). The germline gives CDR1 SGHAT, CDR2 FQNNGV. The CDR3 has 15 residues. V was shortened by 1 base and J by 2 bases, with 11 bases between the two germline ends. This CDR3 is CASSLGRDWQETQYF. The CDR3 bases are TGTGCCAGCAGCTTAGGCCGGGACTGGCAAGAGACCCAGTACTTC.

This clone was picked up a small number of times. V is TRBV10-2 and J is TRBJ2-7; the D gene is possibly TRBD1 (6 bases). This CDR3 has 13 residues. Germline V gives CDR1 WSHSY, CDR2 SAAADI. Trimming shortened V by 6 bases and J by 6 bases, and 15 bases separated the two germline ends. The chain's CDR3 is CASSEGQSAEQYF. In nucleotides, the CDR3 is TGCGCCAGCAGCGAGGGACAATCGGCCGAGCAGTACTTC.

The chain employs TRBV6-1 and TRBJ2-3; 7 bases are a match to TRBD2. Germline V gene lookup returns CDR1 MNHNS and CDR2 SASEGT. Unmatched junction bases numbered 10, after V lost 0 bases and J lost 7 bases. This CDR3 region has 16 residues. CDR3 in amino acids: CASSEAWGGSPYTQYF. The CDR3 DNA is TGTGCCAGCAGTGAAGCGTGGGGAGGGTCTCCTTATACGCAGTATTTT.

Concerning this clone: Other DNA sequences in the same sample also yield this CDR3. The chain links TRBV30 to TRBJ2-7; 8 positions match TRBD1. V shed 2 bases and J 3 bases; nucleotides not matched to a gene: 0. The CDR3 sequence is 12 residues long. The germline V gene has CDR1 GTSNPN and CDR2 SVGIG (reference sequence). CDR3 nucleotides: TGTGCCTGGAGTACAGGGGGCTACGAGCAGTACTTC. This encodes CAWSTGGYEQYF.

The chain employs TRBV30 and TRBJ1-2, with 8 bases matching TRBD1. The germline V gene has CDR1 GTSNPN and CDR2 SVGIG (reference sequence). This CDR3 contains 13 residues. With 0 bases clipped from V and 8 bases from J, the junction kept 5 bases outside the gene matches. CDR3 sequence: CAWSVNRGNGYTF. The DNA for the CDR3 is TGTGCCTGGAGTGTGAACAGGGGGAACGGCTACACCTTC.

The V gene is TRBV2, the J gene TRBJ2-2, with TRBD1 matching 10 bases. This CDR3 contains 17 residues. V lost 5 bases and J lost 4; bases outside the gene matches: 10. CDR1 and CDR2 from the germline V gene are SNHLY and FYNNEI. The CDR3 protein is CASSSKPGQGSTGELFF. The CDR3 DNA reads TGTGCCAGCAGTTCAAAACCGGGACAGGGGAGCACCGGGGAGCTGTTTTTT.

The chain links TRBV6-1 to TRBJ1-2; TRBD1 matches at 7 bases. V lost 9 bases, J lost 8 bases, and 9 bases stayed unmatched. Germline CDR1 reads MNHNS; CDR2 reads SASEGT. The CDR3 has 12 amino acids. The chain's CDR3 is CASGTQGVGYTF. CDR3 coding DNA: TGTGCCAGTGGCACGCAGGGGGTGGGCTACACCTTC.

The chain employs TRBV9 and TRBJ1-1; D gene ambiguous. V dropped 4 bases and J dropped 1 base, with 11 bases sitting between them. The CDR3 loop spans 14 amino acids. Per germline, CDR1 SGDLS and CDR2 YYNGEE. CDR3 in DNA: TGTGCCAGCAGCCCCACCACAGCGAACACTGAAGCTTTCTTT. Translation: CASSPTTANTEAFF. Full variable domain (remainder filled in from reference TRBV9 and TRBJ1-1): DSGVTQTPKHLITATGQRVTLRCSPRSGDLSVYWYQQSLDQGLQFLIQYYNGEERAKGNILERFSAQQFPDLHSELNLSSLELGDSALYFCASSPTTANTEAFFGQGTRLTVV.

The V call is TRBV4-2, the J call TRBJ2-3, with 15 positions matching TRBD2. The J segment lost 7 bases and the V segment lost 2 bases, leaving 4 bases of the junction unmatched. CDR1 is LGHNA and CDR2 is YNFKEQ in the germline V gene. This CDR3 contains 16 residues. The CDR3 DNA is TGTGCCAGCAGCCAACGGACTAGCGGGGGGGCGAATACGCAGTATTTT. Amino acids: CASSQRTSGGANTQYF.

The chain links TRBV9 to TRBJ2-5; 7 bases are shared with TRBD2. This CDR3 is 14 amino acids long. Trimming removed 1 base from V and 3 bases from J; junction bases left unmatched: 3. The germline V gene has CDR1 SGDLS and CDR2 YYNGEE. CDR3 coding DNA: TGTGCCAGCAGCGTAAGGGGAGGGGAAGAGACCCAGTACTTC. The encoded protein is CASSVRGGEETQYF.

The genes are TRBV7-7 and TRBJ2-2, with 9 nucleotides matching TRBD2. J was trimmed by 3 bases and V by 6 bases; bases with no gene match: 5. CDR3 length equals 15 residues. The germline gives CDR1 SSHAT, CDR2 FNYEAQ (reference sequence). Written as DNA, the CDR3 is TGTGCCAGCAGTTATAGCGGGAGTTACACCGGGGAGCTGTTTTTT. Protein product: CASSYSGSYTGELFF.

This rearrangement joins TRBV5-4 to TRBJ2-7, with D possibly being TRBD2 (5 bases). V was clipped by 0 bases and J by 3 bases, with 13 bases between them. Per germline, CDR1 SGHNT and CDR2 YYREEE (reference sequence). This CDR3 is 15 amino acids long. CDR3 DNA sequence: TGTGCCAGCAGCTTGGGTGGACTTAACCACTACGAGCAGTACTTC. Amino acid sequence: CASSLGGLNHYEQYF.

V is TRBV29-1 and J is TRBJ2-1; TRBD2 aligns across 10 bases. The CDR3 length is 13 residues. The germline CDR1 and CDR2 sequences are SQVTM and ANQGSEA. V dropped 6 bases and J dropped 9; count of bases not matched to a gene: 8. This CDR3 is CSVSQRLAGEQFF. The DNA for the CDR3 is TGCAGCGTCTCGCAGCGACTAGCGGGTGAGCAGTTCTTC.

This clone has more than one count but fewer than ten. Other DNA sequences in this specimen translate into the identical CDR3. The rearrangement joins TRBV5-1 to TRBJ2-7; no definite D call. This CDR3 spans 11 amino acids. Looked up from germline, CDR1 is SGHRS and CDR2 is YFSETQ. Trimming cost V 3 bases and J 2 bases, with 3 bases left between them. CDR3 residues: CASSSAYEQYF. In nucleotides, the CDR3 is TGCGCCAGCAGCTCAGCCTACGAGCAGTACTTC. Together with reference TRBV5-1 and TRBJ2-7, the CDR3 gives the full variable domain: KAGVTQTPRYLIKTRGQQVTLSCSPISGHRSVSWYQQTPGQGLQFLFEYFSETQRNKGNFPGRFSGRQFSNSRSEMNVSTLELGDSALYLCASSSAYEQYFGPGTRLTVT.

This clone turned up a few times. The chain employs TRBV6-5 and TRBJ1-1; 7 bases agree with TRBD1. CDR3 length equals 14 residues. Trimming cost V 6 bases and J 8 bases; bases outside gene matches: 12. Germline lookup yields CDR1 MNHEY and CDR2 SVGAGI. The CDR3 reads CASRWGRTGAEAFF. The DNA for the CDR3 is TGTGCCAGCAGGTGGGGGAGAACAGGGGCCGAAGCTTTCTTT.

This clone was observed a single time. The genes are TRBV7-2 and TRBJ2-4, with 14 positions matching TRBD2. Looked up from germline, CDR1 is SGHTA and CDR2 is FQGNSA. Losses at the gene ends were 1 base for V and 6 bases for J; bases not matched to a gene: 5. The CDR3 is 17 amino acids. The CDR3, as DNA: TGTGCCAGCAGCTTAGTAGGACTAGCGGGAGGAGGAAACATTCAGTACTTC. It translates to CASSLVGLAGGGNIQYF.

This chain connects TRBV5-6 to TRBJ2-2; the match to TRBD1 covers 10 bases. J gave up 4 bases and V 4 bases, and 4 bases lay outside the gene matches. Germline V gene data show CDR1 as SGHDT and CDR2 as YYEEEE. The CDR3 extends over 15 amino acids. The DNA for the CDR3 is TGTGCCAGCAGCCAGGGACAGGGGATCACCGGGGAGCTGTTTTTT. Protein sequence: CASSQGQGITGELFF. Together with reference TRBV5-6 and TRBJ2-2, the CDR3 gives the full variable domain: DAGVTQSPTHLIKTRGQQVTLRCSPKSGHDTVSWYQQALGQGPQFIFQYYEEEERQRGNFPDRFSGHQFPNYSSELNVNALLLGDSALYLCASSQGQGITGELFFGEGSRLTVL.

The table lists this clone with a count of one. The gene calls are TRBV29-1 and TRBJ1-2; D is ambiguous. Trimming took 1 base from V and 7 from J, leaving 4 bases between them. The CDR3 consists of 10 residues. CDR1 is SQVTM, CDR2 ANQGSEA, per germline. The CDR3: CSVEVGGYTF. The CDR3 DNA sequence: TGCAGCGTTGAAGTCGGTGGCTACACCTTC.